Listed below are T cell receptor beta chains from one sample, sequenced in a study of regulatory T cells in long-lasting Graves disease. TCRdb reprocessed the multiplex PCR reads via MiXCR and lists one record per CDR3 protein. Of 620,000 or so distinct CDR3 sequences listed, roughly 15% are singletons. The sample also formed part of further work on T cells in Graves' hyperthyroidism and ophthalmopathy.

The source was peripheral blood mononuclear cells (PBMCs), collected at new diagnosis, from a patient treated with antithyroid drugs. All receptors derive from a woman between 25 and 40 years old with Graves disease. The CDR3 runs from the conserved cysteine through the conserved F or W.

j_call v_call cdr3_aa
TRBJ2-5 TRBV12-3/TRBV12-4 CASSASGRRETQYF
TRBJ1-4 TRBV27 CASKRSGATNEKLFF
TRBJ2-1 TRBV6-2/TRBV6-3 CASSYSPQAQNEQFF
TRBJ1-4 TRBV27 CASKRGQPNEKLFF
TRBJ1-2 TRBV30 CACSPTGNYGYTF
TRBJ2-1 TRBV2 CASSELGGGLKEQFF
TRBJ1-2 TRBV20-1 CRPHVPANYGYTF
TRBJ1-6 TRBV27 CASTTRTGLNSPLHF
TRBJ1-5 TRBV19 CASSTPGQGNQPQHF
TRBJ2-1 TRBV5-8 CASVIRGGKSGRADNEQFF
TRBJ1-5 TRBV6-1 CASSEYEPQHF
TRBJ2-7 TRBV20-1 CSAGKGRGREQYF
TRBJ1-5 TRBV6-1 CASSTLDRANQPQHF
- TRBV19 CASSIAPTSTGETQYF
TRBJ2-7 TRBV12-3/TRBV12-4 CASSHPPGGDYEQYF
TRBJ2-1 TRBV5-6 CASSLERGKLNEQFF
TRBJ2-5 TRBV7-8 CASRLVRGTKTQYF
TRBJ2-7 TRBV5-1 CASRDGTHDTYEQYF
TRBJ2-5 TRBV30 CAWGTGQETQYF
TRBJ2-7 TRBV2 CASSSDRTSYEQYF
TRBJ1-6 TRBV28 CASSLLGSPLHF
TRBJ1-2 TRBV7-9 CASSLGQQRGYTF
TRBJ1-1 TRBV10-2 CTSGGWGTEAFF
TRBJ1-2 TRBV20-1 CSARTPGQGSSNYGYTF
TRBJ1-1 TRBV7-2 CASSLSKGGAFF
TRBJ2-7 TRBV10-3 CAISHGGASISYEQYF
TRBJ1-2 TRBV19 CASSASWDGGGYTF
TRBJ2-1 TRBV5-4 CASSSGTSEFF
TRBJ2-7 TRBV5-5 CASSLVGGNEQYF
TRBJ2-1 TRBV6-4 CASSDSGGRGGNEQFF
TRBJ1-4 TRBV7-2 CASSLTGGTNEKLFF
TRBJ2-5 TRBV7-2 CASSLAGTQETQYF
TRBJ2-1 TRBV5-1 CASFQREGSYNEQFF
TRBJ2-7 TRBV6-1 CASSNPADRFYEQYF
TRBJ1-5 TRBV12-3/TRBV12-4 CASSFQEYSNQPQHF
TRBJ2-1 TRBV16 CASSQSGVGAVTYNEQFF
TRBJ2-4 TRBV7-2 CASSFTPAGKNIQYF
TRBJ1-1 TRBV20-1 CSATPTGEAFF
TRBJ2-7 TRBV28 CASSLTHEQYF
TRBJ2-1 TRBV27 CASSSRKYNEQFF
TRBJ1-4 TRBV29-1 CSVALSPRAEKLFF
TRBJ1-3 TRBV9 CASSVLGGYSGNTIYF
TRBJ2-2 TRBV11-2 CASSFPVGNTGELFF
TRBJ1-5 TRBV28 CASSLGGDHQPQHF
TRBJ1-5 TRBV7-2 CASSWTGSQPQHF